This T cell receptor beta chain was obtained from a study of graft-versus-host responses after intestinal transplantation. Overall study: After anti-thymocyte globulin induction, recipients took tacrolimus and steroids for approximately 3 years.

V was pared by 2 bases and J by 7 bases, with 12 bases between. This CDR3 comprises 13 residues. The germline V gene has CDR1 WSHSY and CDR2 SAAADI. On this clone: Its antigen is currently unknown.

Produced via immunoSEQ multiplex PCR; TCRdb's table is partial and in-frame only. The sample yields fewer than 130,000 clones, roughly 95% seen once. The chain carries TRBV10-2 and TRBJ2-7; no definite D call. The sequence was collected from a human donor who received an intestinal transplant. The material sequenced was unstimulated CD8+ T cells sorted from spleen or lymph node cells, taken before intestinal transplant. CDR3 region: CASSEHPLEEQYF. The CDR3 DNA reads TGCGCCAGCAGTGAGCACCCCTTAGAGGAGCAGTACTTC.